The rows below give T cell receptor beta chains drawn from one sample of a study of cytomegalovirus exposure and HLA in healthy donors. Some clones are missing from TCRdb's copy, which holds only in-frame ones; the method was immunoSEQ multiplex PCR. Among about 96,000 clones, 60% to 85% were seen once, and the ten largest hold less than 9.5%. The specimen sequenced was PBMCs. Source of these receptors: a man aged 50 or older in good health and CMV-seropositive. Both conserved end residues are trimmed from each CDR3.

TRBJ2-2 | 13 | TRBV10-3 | AISESQGNTGELF
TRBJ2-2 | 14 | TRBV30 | AWRDPGQGRTGELF
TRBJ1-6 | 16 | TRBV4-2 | ASSQEVYSGGRDSPLH
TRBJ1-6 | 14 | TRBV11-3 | ASSLLSSQGSPPLH
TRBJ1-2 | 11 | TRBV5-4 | ASSLTGGDGYT
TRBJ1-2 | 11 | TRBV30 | AWTMGANYGYT
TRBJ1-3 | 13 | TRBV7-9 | ASSLATRVINTIY
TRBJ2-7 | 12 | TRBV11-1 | ASSLVREAYEQY
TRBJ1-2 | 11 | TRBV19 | ASSRTGALDYT
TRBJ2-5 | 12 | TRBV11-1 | ASSLGDSRETQY